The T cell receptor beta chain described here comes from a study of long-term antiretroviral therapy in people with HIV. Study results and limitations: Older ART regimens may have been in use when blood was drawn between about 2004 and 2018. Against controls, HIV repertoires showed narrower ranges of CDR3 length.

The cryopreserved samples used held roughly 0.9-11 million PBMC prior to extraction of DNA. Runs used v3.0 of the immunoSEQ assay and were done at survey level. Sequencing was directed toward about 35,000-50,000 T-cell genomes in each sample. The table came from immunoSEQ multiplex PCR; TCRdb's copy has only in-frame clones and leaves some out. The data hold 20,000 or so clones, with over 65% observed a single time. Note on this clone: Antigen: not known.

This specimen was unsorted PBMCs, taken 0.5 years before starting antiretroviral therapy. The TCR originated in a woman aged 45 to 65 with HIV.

The CDR3 coding sequence is TGCGCCAGCAGCGGGGTGAGCGGGGGGGCGGGCGAGCAGTACTTC. This codes for CASSGVSGGAGEQYF. The chain has TRBV5-1 and TRBJ2-7; 10 nucleotides align to TRBD2. Trimming cost V 4 bases and J 6 bases; bases outside gene matches: 10. CDR3 size: 15 residues. The germline V gene has CDR1 SGHRS and CDR2 YFSETQ.